This T cell receptor beta chain was found in a study of T-cell reconstitution after alpha-beta-depleted transplantation in children. A library of TCRbeta sequences, prepared with unique molecular identifiers, was generated. One entry per CDR3 protein results from TCRdb running MiXCR on the PCR reads. The data contain hundreds of thousands of distinct CDR3 sequences, around 13% of them singletons. The CDR3 extends over 15 amino acids. CDR1 and CDR2 from the germline V gene are SGDLS and YYNGEE. Trimming cost V 2 bases and J 4 bases, with 14 bases left between them. This clonotype was picked up many times.

The TCR was taken from a human donor who donated a stem cell graft to a child with acute lymphoblastic leukemia. This chain joins TRBV9 and TRBJ2-3; TRBD2 might be the D (5 bases). This specimen was PBMCs from the stem cell graft donor, taken from the stem cell graft. The CDR3 DNA sequence: TGTGCCAGCAGCGTCGCGGGCCGGGTCGCAGATACGCAGTATTTT. Translated, it gives CASSVAGRVADTQYF. Based on the CDR3 plus reference TRBV9 and TRBJ2-3, the full variable domain is DSGVTQTPKHLITATGQRVTLRCSPRSGDLSVYWYQQSLDQGLQFLIQYYNGEERAKGNILERFSAQQFPDLHSELNLSSLELGDSALYFCASSVAGRVADTQYFGPGTRLTVL.